The source of this TCR beta chain is a study of chemoradiotherapy in HPV16-positive cancers. Sequencing was performed with immunoSEQ multiplex PCR; in TCRdb, only in-frame clones are kept and a portion is missing. The table has 2,200 or so clones, approximately 93% seen once. CDR1 SGHAT and CDR2 FQNNGV come from the germline V gene. CDR3 length equals 16 residues. Trimming at V came to 3 bases and at J to 1 base, leaving 5 bases not matched to a gene. On this clone itself: The antigen is unknown.

Whole-study results and caveats: Non-HPV-specific T cells did not expand in tumors during treatment, whereas candidate HPV-specific clones and E7-related motifs did.

The chain links TRBV11-2 to TRBJ2-4; 8 bases align to TRBD2. The sequence was obtained from a human donor with HPV-associated anogenital cancer. Source: tumor tissue, taken from a patient who underwent chemoradiotherapy. Here the CDR3 reads CASSFGGARAKNIQYF. CDR3 bases: TGTGCCAGCAGCTTCGGGGGGGCTCGGGCCAAAAACATTCAGTACTTC.